This passage covers 16 T cell receptor beta chains from one sample sequenced in a study of blood T cells in healthy people across ages. The authors ran a second PCR of 7 to 11 cycles using a sample-barcoded 5' primer and a J-beta primer mix. TCRdb used MiXCR to reprocess the 5' RACE reads, holding one entry per CDR3 protein. The sample lists 1.5 million to 2 million distinct CDR3 sequences; around half were seen once. The sequenced material came from blood. The receptors derive from a woman aged 40 to 50 in good health.

This clonotype was picked up a small number of times. The rearrangement joins TRBV12-3 or TRBV12-4 to TRBJ2-7; 7 nucleotides line up with TRBD1. Judging by the DNA end, TRBJ2-5 fits better; the J call may be wrong. The CDR3 runs 14 residues. The CDR3 sequence is CASGYGLQGKTQYF. The CDR3 nucleotides are TGTGCCAGCGGATACGGATTACAGGGGAAGACCCAGTACTTC.

The chain uses TRBV12-3 or TRBV12-4 and TRBJ2-4, with TRBD1 as a possible D gene (6 bases). The CDR3 covers 13 residues. V was shortened by 6 bases and J by 6 bases, with 12 bases between the two germline ends. CDR3 sequence (DNA): TGTGCCAGCAGCACAGGGCCCGGAAACATTCAGTACTTC. Translation gives CASSTGPGNIQYF.

V and J are TRBV6-6 and TRBJ2-7; D is unclear. Germline assignment: CDR1 MNHNY and CDR2 SVGAGI (reference sequence). Deletions cut 6 bases from V and 4 bases from J, with 10 bases between. The CDR3 runs 12 residues. The CDR3 DNA reads as TGTGCCAGCAGCCTCCGGCTATACGAGCAGTACTTC. Protein sequence: CASSLRLYEQYF.

The rearrangement joins TRBV10-3 to TRBJ2-3; TRBD2 matches at 11 bases. Germline lookup yields CDR1 ENHRY and CDR2 SYGVKD. With V trimmed by 3 bases and J by 2 bases, 16 bases remained unmatched. The length of the CDR3 is 20 residues. CDR3 in amino acids: CAISDKELAGGPWDTDTQYF. DNA for the CDR3: TGTGCCATCAGTGATAAGGAGTTAGCGGGGGGGCCGTGGGACACAGATACGCAGTATTTT.

The chain has TRBV20-1 and TRBJ2-7, with TRBD1 matching 12 bases. This CDR3 region has 14 residues. Unmatched junction bases numbered 6, after V lost 2 bases and J lost 7 bases. From germline, CDR1 is DFQATT and CDR2 SNEGSKA (reference sequence). CDR3 loop: CSARTGTGGLEQYF. Here the CDR3 DNA reads TGCAGTGCTAGAACCGGGACAGGGGGCCTGGAGCAGTACTTC.

This clonotype was seen a few times. The chain joins TRBV10-3 to TRBJ2-7; 9 nucleotides line up with TRBD1. Germline-derived CDR1 and CDR2 are ENHRY and SYGVKD. Trimming at V came to 0 bases and at J to 0 bases, leaving 6 bases not matched to a gene. The CDR3 has 17 residues. The CDR3 loop reads CAISESGGGQGSYEQYF. The CDR3 nucleotides read TGTGCCATCAGTGAGTCGGGAGGGGGACAGGGCTCCTACGAGCAGTACTTC.

The CDR3 DNA reads TGTGCCAGCAGCCAAGATGGGGGGCCCACTGCTCTCTCGGAGCAGTACTTC. This sequence encodes CASSQDGGPTALSEQYF. V gene TRBV4-2 combines with J gene TRBJ2-7, with D possibly called TRBD1 or TRBD2 (6 bases each). Germline values: CDR1 LGHNA, CDR2 YNFKEQ. V lost 0 bases and J 7 bases, leaving 22 bases between the germline ends. The CDR3 has 17 residues.

In this sample, this clonotype turned up a few times. Possible read error: a much larger clone is one base away. The rearrangement joins TRBV28 to TRBJ2-5; D uncertain. V dropped 6 bases and J dropped 1 base, with 9 bases sitting between them. Germline assignment: CDR1 MDHEN and CDR2 SYDVKM. This CDR3 contains 13 residues. This chain's CDR3 is CASSTYPQETQYF. The CDR3 coding sequence is TGTGCCAGCAGCACCTACCCCCAAGAGACCCAGTACTTC.

This clonotype was seen more than once but under ten times. The rearrangement joins TRBV5-1 to TRBJ2-5, with 7 nucleotides matching TRBD1. The CDR3 length is 15 residues. The germline CDR1 and CDR2 sequences are SGHRS and YFSETQ. Germline trimming cut 4 bases from V and 3 bases from J; bases unmatched to any gene: 9. CDR3 residues: CASSGAGTVEETQYF. CDR3 bases: TGCGCCAGCAGCGGGGCCGGGACAGTGGAAGAGACCCAGTACTTC.

V gene TRBV27 combines with J gene TRBJ1-4, with D hard to call. V lost 5 bases, J lost 0 bases, and 10 bases lay in between. This CDR3 has 15 amino acids. Germline V gene lookup returns CDR1 MNHEY and CDR2 SMNVEV (reference sequence). CDR3 protein: CASSVNLATNEKLFF. The CDR3 DNA reads TGTGCCAGCAGTGTCAACTTGGCAACTAATGAAAAACTGTTTTTT.

In this sample, this clonotype turned up a few times. The chain is built from TRBV12-3 or TRBV12-4 and TRBJ2-1; no firm D call. This CDR3 is 14 amino acids long. Trimming stripped 5 bases from V and 9 bases from J, with 17 bases between. The CDR3 reads CASSPQRTSLEQFF. CDR3 DNA: TGTGCCAGCAGTCCCCAAAGGACGAGCCTTGAGCAGTTCTTC.

This rearrangement joins TRBV28 to TRBJ2-5; 9 nucleotides match TRBD1. Trimming took 6 bases from V and 5 from J; bases not matched to a gene: 10. Germline V CDR1 and CDR2: MDHEN, SYDVKM. This CDR3 spans 15 amino acids. The CDR3 sequence is CASSQQGAAGETQYF. In DNA, the CDR3 is TGTGCCAGCAGCCAACAGGGGGCCGCGGGGGAGACCCAGTACTTC.

The chain has TRBV6-4 and TRBJ2-3; D is uncertain. Germline CDR1 and CDR2: MRHNA and SNTAGT. Trimming removed 3 bases from V and 7 bases from J, with 11 bases in between. The CDR3 is made up of 13 amino acids. CDR3 sequence (DNA): TGTGCCAGCAGTGATCGTCCCGGATATACGCAGTATTTT. The encoded protein is CASSDRPGYTQYF.

This chain joins TRBV7-9 and TRBJ2-3; D possibly corresponds to TRBD1 (5 bases). V was clipped by 7 bases and J by 2 bases, with 13 bases between them. CDR3 length equals 14 residues. CDR1 SEHNR and CDR2 FQNEAQ come from the germline V gene (reference sequence). CDR3 DNA sequence: TGTGCCAGCAACCTAGGGGTCTACACAGATACGCAGTATTTT. This sequence encodes CASNLGVYTDTQYF.

The chain combines TRBV28 with TRBJ2-6, with TRBD1 as a possible D gene (5 bases). Between the trimmed V and J ends, which lost 8 bases and 4 bases, there was a span of 12 bases. The CDR3 runs to 14 residues. Germline V gene data show CDR1 as MDHEN and CDR2 as SYDVKM. The CDR3 is CASQAGSGANVLTF. The CDR3 DNA reads TGTGCCAGCCAGGCAGGGTCGGGGGCCAACGTCCTGACTTTC.

This clonotype was observed a handful of times. The genes are TRBV7-9 and TRBJ2-1; 9 bases map to TRBD1. Germline V gene sequence: CDR1 SEHNR, CDR2 FQNEAQ (reference sequence). This CDR3 spans 14 amino acids. V lost 6 bases to trimming and J lost 10 bases; unmatched junction nucleotides: 10. The CDR3, as DNA: TGTGCCAGCAGTGGGGACAGGGAGAGTCGGGAGCAGTTCTTC. This encodes CASSGDRESREQFF.